These T cell receptor beta chains were read from a single sample in a study of cytomegalovirus exposure and HLA in healthy donors. Profiling relied on immunoSEQ multiplex PCR, and the TCRdb table lists in-frame clones only, not all of them. The sample carries some 130,000 clones, 79% recorded once. What was sequenced was PBMCs. These receptors all stem from a man aged 18 to 35 in good health and CMV-seronegative. Both conserved end residues are part of each CDR3. D genes are given only for firm matches. Some rows have no size entry. The others give once, few or many, or a class for an expanded clone.

D gene: -
J gene: TRBJ2-7
clone size: -
V gene: TRBV27
CDR3 protein: CASSRSLGGAYEQYF
CDR3 DNA: TGTGCCAGCAGCCGCTCTCTAGGAGGTGCCTACGAGCAGTACTTC

D gene: TRBD1
J gene: TRBJ2-3
clone size: -
V gene: TRBV2
CDR3 protein: CASSERGQLTDTQYF
CDR3 DNA: TGTGCCAGCAGTGAAAGGGGACAGTTAACAGATACGCAGTATTTT

D gene: -
J gene: TRBJ2-5
clone size: few
V gene: TRBV2
CDR3 protein: CASSEALVLETQYF
CDR3 DNA: TGTGCCAGCAGTGAAGCGCTAGTTTTAGAGACCCAGTACTTC

D gene: -
J gene: TRBJ2-5
clone size: -
V gene: TRBV4-1
CDR3 protein: CASSLRLDTSWETQYF
CDR3 DNA: TGCGCCAGCAGCCTAAGACTGGATACTAGTTGGGAGACCCAGTACTTC

D gene: TRBD1
J gene: TRBJ2-4
clone size: -
V gene: TRBV6-5
CDR3 protein: CASSYSLDRGYIQYF
CDR3 DNA: TGTGCCAGCAGTTACTCCCTGGACAGGGGGTACATTCAGTACTTC

D gene: TRBD2
J gene: TRBJ2-7
clone size: -
V gene: TRBV7-2
CDR3 protein: CASSLTRAGGYEQYF
CDR3 DNA: TGTGCCAGCAGCCTTACCCGGGCGGGAGGCTACGAGCAGTACTTC

D gene: TRBD2
J gene: TRBJ2-1
clone size: -
V gene: TRBV5-6
CDR3 protein: CASSSGTSISYNEQFF
CDR3 DNA: TGTGCCAGCAGCTCGGGGACTAGCATATCCTACAATGAGCAGTTCTTC

D gene: TRBD1
J gene: TRBJ1-5
clone size: -
V gene: TRBV28
CDR3 protein: CASSPTGTGYQPQHF
CDR3 DNA: TGTGCCAGCAGCCCAACCGGGACAGGGTATCAGCCCCAGCATTTT

D gene: -
J gene: TRBJ1-4
clone size: -
V gene: TRBV29-1
CDR3 protein: CSVVGGNEKLFF
CDR3 DNA: TGCAGCGTTGTGGGGGGTAACGAAAAACTGTTTTTT

D gene: -
J gene: TRBJ2-1
clone size: -
V gene: TRBV4-3
CDR3 protein: CASSQDQGNEQFF
CDR3 DNA: TGCGCCAGCAGCCAAGATCAGGGAAATGAGCAGTTCTTC

D gene: TRBD1
J gene: TRBJ2-3
clone size: -
V gene: TRBV5-1
CDR3 protein: CASSLGGQSDTQYF
CDR3 DNA: TGCGCCAGCAGCTTGGGGGGACAGTCAGATACGCAGTATTTT

D gene: -
J gene: TRBJ1-1
clone size: -
V gene: TRBV5-4
CDR3 protein: CASSLGQMNTEAFF
CDR3 DNA: TGTGCCAGCAGCTTGGGACAGATGAACACTGAAGCTTTCTTT

D gene: TRBD2
J gene: TRBJ2-3
clone size: once
V gene: TRBV9
CDR3 protein: CASSVSGLAGGPDTQYF
CDR3 DNA: TGTGCCAGCAGCGTTTCGGGGTTAGCGGGAGGGCCAGATACGCAGTATTTT

D gene: TRBD2
J gene: TRBJ2-1
clone size: once
V gene: TRBV7-9
CDR3 protein: CASSEMGLAVNNEQFF
CDR3 DNA: TGTGCCAGCAGCGAAATGGGACTAGCGGTTAACAATGAGCAGTTCTTC

D gene: TRBD1
J gene: TRBJ2-1
clone size: -
V gene: TRBV27
CDR3 protein: CASSRTRTGISNEQFF
CDR3 DNA: TGTGCCAGCAGCCGAACACGGACAGGGATTAGCAATGAGCAGTTCTTC

D gene: -
J gene: TRBJ1-5
clone size: -
V gene: TRBV7-9
CDR3 protein: CASSSPYELNQPQHF
CDR3 DNA: TGTGCCAGCAGCTCCCCTTACGAGCTCAATCAGCCCCAGCATTTT

D gene: TRBD1
J gene: TRBJ2-1
clone size: -
V gene: TRBV18
CDR3 protein: CASSEQTGQGGSEQFF
CDR3 DNA: TGTGCCAGCTCAGAACAAACGGGACAGGGGGGTAGTGAGCAGTTCTTC

D gene: TRBD1
J gene: TRBJ2-1
clone size: once
V gene: TRBV29-1
CDR3 protein: CSVEDPDRVEQFF
CDR3 DNA: TGCAGCGTTGAAGACCCGGACAGGGTAGAGCAGTTCTTC

D gene: -
J gene: TRBJ1-2
clone size: -
V gene: TRBV4-2
CDR3 protein: CASSQDLGRAYGYTF
CDR3 DNA: TGTGCCAGCAGCCAAGATCTGGGCAGGGCCTATGGCTACACCTTC

D gene: -
J gene: TRBJ2-1
clone size: -
V gene: TRBV11-2
CDR3 protein: CASSLDWSYNEQFF
CDR3 DNA: TGTGCCAGCAGCTTAGATTGGAGTTACAATGAGCAGTTCTTC